This T cell receptor beta chain was sequenced in a study of persistence of HIV-infected CD4 T cells. An overlapping HIV-1 Gag peptide pool stimulated these cells at 0.95 to 1 ug/peptide/mL. Sorted nonresponding memory CD4+ T cells were CD40L-negative, CD69-negative, CD45RO-high. The CDR3 length is 19 residues. J lost 2 bases, V lost 2 bases, and 12 bases had no gene match. The germline gives CDR1 MDHEN, CDR2 SYDVKM. The libraries were made with immunoSEQ version 4 in survey mode. Some clones are missing from TCRdb's copy, which holds only in-frame ones; the method was immunoSEQ multiplex PCR. Among about 43,000 clones listed, about 84% were seen once. In the case of this clone: Its antigen is unidentified.

The rearrangement joins TRBV28 to TRBJ2-3; 11 nucleotides line up with TRBD2. The clonotype originates from an adult man with HIV who was CMV-seropositive. The sample in question was CD4+ T cells sorted from PBMCs after approximately 19-hour stimulation, obtained from a patient who received antiretroviral therapy. In DNA, the CDR3 is TGTGCCAGCAGTTTAATGGGGCTAGCGGGAGGAGAAGCCACAGATACGCAGTATTTT. It specifies CASSLMGLAGGEATDTQYF.